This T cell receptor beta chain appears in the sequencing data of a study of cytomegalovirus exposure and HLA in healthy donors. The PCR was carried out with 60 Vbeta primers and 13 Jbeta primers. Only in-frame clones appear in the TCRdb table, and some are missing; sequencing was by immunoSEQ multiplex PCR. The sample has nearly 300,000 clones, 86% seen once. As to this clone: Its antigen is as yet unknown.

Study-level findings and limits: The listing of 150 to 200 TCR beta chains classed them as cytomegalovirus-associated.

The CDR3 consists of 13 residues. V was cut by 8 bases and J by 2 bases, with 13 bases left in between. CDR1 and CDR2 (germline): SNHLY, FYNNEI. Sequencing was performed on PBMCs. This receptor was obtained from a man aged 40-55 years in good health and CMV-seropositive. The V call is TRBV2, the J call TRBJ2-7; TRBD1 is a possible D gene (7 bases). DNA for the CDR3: TGTGCCAGCTCCGCGGGACAGACCTACGAGCAGTACTTC. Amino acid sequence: CASSAGQTYEQYF.